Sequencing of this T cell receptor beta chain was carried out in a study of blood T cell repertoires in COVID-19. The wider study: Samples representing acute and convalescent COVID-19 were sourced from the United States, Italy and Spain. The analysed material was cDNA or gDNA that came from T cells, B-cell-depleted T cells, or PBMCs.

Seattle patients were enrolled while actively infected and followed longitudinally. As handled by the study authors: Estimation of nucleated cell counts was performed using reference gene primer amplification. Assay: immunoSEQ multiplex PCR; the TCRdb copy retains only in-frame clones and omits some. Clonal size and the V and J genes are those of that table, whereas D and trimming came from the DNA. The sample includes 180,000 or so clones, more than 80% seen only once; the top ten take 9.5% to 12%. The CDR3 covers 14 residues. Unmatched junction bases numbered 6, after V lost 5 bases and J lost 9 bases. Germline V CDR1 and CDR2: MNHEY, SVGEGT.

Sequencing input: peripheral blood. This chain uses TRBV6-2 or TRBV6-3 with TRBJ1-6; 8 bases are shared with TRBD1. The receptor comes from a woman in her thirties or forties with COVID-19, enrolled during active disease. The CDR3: CASSTDRVSSPLHF. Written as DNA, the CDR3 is TGTGCCAGCAGTACGGACAGGGTGAGTTCACCCCTCCACTTT.